One T cell receptor (beta chain) is described in this entry. There is no known antigen for this receptor. One base away there is no much larger clone; base qualities are not given. These data originate in a study of PD-1 blockade in classical Hodgkin lymphoma (TCRdb year 2020). Study-wide context: Nivolumab dosing was 3 mg/kg intravenously every 2 weeks, continuing until either disease progression or unacceptable toxicity. The study used CyTOF and TCR beta sequencing to define a peripheral blood immune signature of response to PD-1 blockade in classical Hodgkin lymphoma. Study-level results and caveats: The study was limited to a single clinical trial cohort, and causes of repertoire differences, possibly disease activity or prior therapy, remained undefined. Baseline TCR diversity was reported to be lower in newly diagnosed patients than in healthy donors and to be lower still in relapsed/refractory patients. By C4D1, a significant rise was seen in CD4+ TCR diversity but not in CD8+ TCR diversity (p=0.0027 vs p=0.16), and the rise was most apparent among complete responders (p=0.02). Among trial patients, those achieving complete response had baseline diversity similar to that of newly diagnosed patients, while diversity was significantly lower in partial responders and progressors. Patients starting nivolumab less than 1 year after ASCT had lower diversity and were excluded from later analyses to avoid confounding by immune reconstitution.

The Qiagen DNeasy kit was used to extract genomic DNA from unsorted PBMCs and from the negatively selected CD4+ and CD8+ fractions. Amplification of TCR beta CDR3 regions was done by immunoSEQ multiplex PCR with primers that anneal to V and J segments. Amplification bias was minimized using a synthetic immune receptor repertoire, and residual bias was removed computationally after sequencing. The original methods were these. Custom Python scripts were used to quantify repertoire diversity as the Shannon entropy index. Unsorted, CD4+ and CD8+ repertoires were analyzed separately, except for combined analyses in which CD4+ and CD8+ sequences were merged in silico. A clone was considered expanded if an increase in frequency of at least 2-fold after treatment relative to C1D1 was found, and a pseudocount of 0.5 was applied to clones undetected at baseline. Clones with 0 or 1 copy at C1D1 were defined as singleton clones, while clones with 2 or more copies were defined as non-singleton clones. By matching protein sequences in sorted samples from the same patient, clones expanded in unsorted samples were annotated as CD4+, CD8+ or unknown. Wilcoxon tests were applied to paired samples to test diversity changes from C1D1 to C4D1. In its TCRdb copy, this immuneACCESS table keeps in-frame sequences only and misses some clones. Where compared with another copy, unresolved V genes explain less than half of these, and the others have no known cause. The V and J calls and clone size come from that table; D and trimming were worked out from the DNA. The sample contains around 17,000 clones, 70% to 90% of them found a single time. The ten largest clones add up to 1% of the sample.

The sample's time point, from its label and the paper: cycle 1 day 1 (C1D1), immediately before nivolumab initiation. All trial patients had relapsed after autologous stem cell transplantation, with cohorts A, B and C differing in prior brentuximab vedotin exposure. Using a Miltenyi CD4+ T cell isolation kit, CD4+ T cells were purified from thawed PBMCs through magnetic negative selection. A total of under 70 patients with relapsed/refractory classical Hodgkin lymphoma made up the trial cohort, and each patient's best overall response was complete response, partial response or progressive disease. Single-agent nivolumab was administered to trial patients in the multi-cohort phase II CheckMate 205 trial. Best overall response was determined by an independent review committee according to the 2007 International Working Group response criteria. Trial PBMCs were obtained immediately prior to nivolumab initiation (C1D1) and on therapy at cycle 2 day 1 and cycle 4 day 1. After peripheral blood was drawn into 8 mL Vacutainer Cell Preparation Tubes, PBMCs were isolated by centrifugation and then cryopreserved. Purified CD4+ and CD8+ fractions were prepared only for cases with an additional available PBMC sample. Magnetically labelled cells were depleted on LS columns in a quadroMACS separator, and the flow-through was collected as the purified fraction.

The CDR3 numbers 14 residues from cysteine through phenylalanine. This entry keeps only the CDR3 DNA: 42 bases, framed from base 1. CDR1 is given as SQVTM and CDR2 as ANQGSEA, both from the germline V gene. V loses 2 bases of germline sequence and J loses 2 bases, and the interval between the two ends is 11 bases. The sequence was obtained from a human donor with classical Hodgkin lymphoma. The sample in question was CD4+ T cells from blood, obtained at baseline. The chain is assembled from TRBV29-1 and TRBJ2-3; no D segment can be confidently identified. At the DNA level, the sequence is TGCAGCGTTGAATCGTCCGGTTACACAGATACGCAGTATTTT. Translated, this is CSVESSGYTDTQYF.